What follows describes a single T cell receptor beta chain. Assay: immunoSEQ multiplex PCR; the TCRdb copy retains only in-frame clones and omits some. The data show about 83,000 clones, about nine tenths seen once. This record comes from a study of T cell changes during pregnancy in multiple sclerosis. V shed 0 bases, J shed 8 bases, and the junction held 6 bases outside the gene matches. The CDR3 runs 16 residues. Per the germline V gene, CDR1 is ENHRY and CDR2 is SYGVKD. The sequence came from a female donor in good health, serving as a control in a pregnancy study. Some clones in this sample may be carry-over from other donors' samples. The input for sequencing was PBMCs, taken in the first trimester of pregnancy. V gene TRBV10-3 combines with J gene TRBJ2-1, with 11 bases that match TRBD2. The chain's CDR3 is CAISESRLAGNYEQFF. The CDR3 DNA reads TGTGCCATCAGTGAGTCGCGACTAGCGGGAAATTATGAGCAGTTCTTC.